The present TCR beta chain was sequenced within a study of blood T cells in healthy people across ages. Study-level findings and limits: Estimated diversity that came from one million T cells was considered an underestimate. Compared with aged donors, long-lived donors showed fewer expanded clones, suggesting selection. It was found that TCR beta diversity correlated strongly with the percentage of naive T cells.

For this clonotype: The antigen remains undetermined.

A second 7 to 11 cycle PCR used barcoded and J-beta primers. TCRdb analysed the 5' RACE reads with MiXCR anew, one entry per CDR3 protein. This table holds 1.5 million to 2 million distinct CDR3 sequences, about 31% found once. CDR1 and CDR2 from the germline V gene are SGHTA and FQGTGA. V was clipped by 0 bases and J by 4 bases, with 10 bases between them. This CDR3 comprises 16 residues. Sequenced material: blood. This chain links TRBV7-3 with TRBJ2-6, with a tentative D call TRBD2 (5 bases). The clonotype originates from a woman younger than 45 in good health. CDR3 protein: CASSLTRPGGANVLTF. CDR3 nucleotides: TGTGCCAGCAGCTTAACCCGTCCGGGAGGGGCCAACGTCCTGACTTTC.